The 26 T cell receptor beta chains given below trace back to one sample, sequenced in a study of blood T cell repertoires in COVID-19. The table came from immunoSEQ multiplex PCR; TCRdb's copy has only in-frame clones and leaves some out. The sample includes under 150,000 clones, roughly 80% of them seen just once. The sample taken for sequencing was peripheral blood. These receptor sequences come from a woman in her thirties or forties with acute or convalescent COVID-19.

This chain connects TRBV6-5 to TRBJ1-2; D is undetermined. The CDR3 is 15 amino acids. CDR1 and CDR2 (germline): MNHEY, SVGAGI. Trimming cost V 0 bases and J 0 bases, with 8 bases left between them. The CDR3, as DNA: TGTGCCAGCAGTTACTCTTTACTGACTAACTATGGCTACACCTTC. The encoded protein is CASSYSLLTNYGYTF.

This chain uses TRBV2 with TRBJ2-2, with 8 bases identical to TRBD2. Losses at the gene ends were 6 bases for V and 4 bases for J; bases not matched to a gene: 7. Germline-derived CDR1 and CDR2 are SNHLY and FYNNEI. This CDR3 has 15 amino acids. This CDR3 reads CASSPLAGGTGELFF. CDR3 bases: TGTGCCAGCAGCCCTCTAGCGGGCGGCACCGGGGAGCTGTTTTTT.

The chain combines TRBV18 with TRBJ1-2, with 7 bases lining up with TRBD1. With 3 bases clipped from V and 4 bases from J, the junction kept 14 bases outside the gene matches. The length of the CDR3 is 17 residues. Germline V lookup: CDR1 KGHSH, CDR2 LQKENI. CDR3 sequence reads: CASSPTPGQANIYGYTF. The DNA for the CDR3 is TGTGCCAGCTCACCGACACCCGGACAGGCCAATATCTATGGCTACACCTTC.

The sample holds a few counts of this clone. V gene TRBV5-1 combines with J gene TRBJ2-2; TRBD2 matches 11 bases. Germline values: CDR1 SGHRS, CDR2 YFSETQ. The CDR3 sequence is 15 residues long. Trimming removed 4 bases from V and 5 bases from J; junction bases left unmatched: 4. CDR3 residues: CASSGRLAGTGELFF. Here the CDR3 DNA reads TGCGCCAGCAGCGGTCGACTAGCGGGGACCGGGGAGCTGTTTTTT.

This clone was picked up a small number of times. The genes are TRBV5-1 and TRBJ2-3, with TRBD2 matching 7 bases. This CDR3 has 13 amino acids. V shed 2 bases, J shed 3 bases, and the junction held 0 bases outside the gene matches. In germline, CDR1 is SGHRS, CDR2 YFSETQ. This chain's CDR3 is CASSLAGTDTQYF. CDR3 nucleotides: TGCGCCAGCAGCTTAGCGGGGACAGATACGCAGTATTTT.

This sequence joins TRBV7-2 and TRBJ1-6; possibly TRBD1 for D (6 bases). Germline CDR1 and CDR2: SGHTA and FQGNSA. The V end was cut by 2 bases, the J end by 4 bases, with 15 bases between. This CDR3 contains 17 residues. The chain's CDR3 is CASSLPHRVSYNSPLHF. The CDR3, as DNA: TGTGCCAGCAGCTTACCCCACAGGGTGTCTTATAATTCACCCCTCCACTTT.

The rearrangement uses TRBV6-2 or TRBV6-3 and TRBJ2-1; 8 positions agree with TRBD1. V lost 6 bases and J lost 10; bases outside the gene matches: 8. The CDR3 has 13 residues. Germline V lookup: CDR1 MNHEY, CDR2 SVGEGT. The CDR3 is CASSGQGVGEQFF. The CDR3 DNA is TGTGCCAGCAGCGGACAGGGAGTCGGGGAGCAGTTCTTC.

The chain couples TRBV6-5 to TRBJ2-7; perhaps TRBD1 as D (8 bases). Germline V gene sequence: CDR1 MNHEY, CDR2 SVGAGI. V was cut by 7 bases and J by 3 bases, with 19 bases left in between. There are 15 residues in the CDR3. CDR3 nucleotide sequence: TGTGCCAGCATGGGAGGGGACAGGAGGATCTACGAGCAGTACTTC. It specifies CASMGGDRRIYEQYF.

V and J are TRBV10-3 and TRBJ1-6, with D unclear. The CDR3 is made up of 15 amino acids. Per germline, CDR1 ENHRY and CDR2 SYGVKD. V lost 2 bases, J lost 0 bases, and 5 bases lay in between. The CDR3 sequence is CAISEKSSYNSPLHF. In DNA, the CDR3 is TGTGCCATCAGTGAGAAGAGCTCCTATAATTCACCCCTCCACTTT.

The V call is TRBV20-1, the J call TRBJ2-5, with D perhaps matching TRBD1 (5 bases). Trimming stripped 3 bases from V and 5 bases from J, with 16 bases between. The CDR3 loop spans 14 amino acids. The germline gives CDR1 DFQATT, CDR2 SNEGSKA (reference sequence). The CDR3 protein is CSASDIRGAETQYF. The CDR3, as DNA: TGCAGTGCTAGTGATATTAGGGGTGCCGAGACCCAGTACTTC.

This clone was detected only a few times. The V and J genes are TRBV21-1 and TRBJ2-1; TRBD2 is the table's D call, not checked against the DNA. TRBV21-1 counts as a pseudogene. This CDR3 is built from 17 residues. The CDR3 DNA sequence: TGTGCCAGCAGCAAATTGAGGCGCCCAGATCCCTACAATGAGCAGTTCTTC. Encoded protein: CASSKLRRPDPYNEQFF.

The chain employs TRBV6-6 and TRBJ2-2; TRBD2 matches at 12 bases. The CDR3 is 16 amino acids. Trimming took 6 bases from V and 3 from J; bases not matched to a gene: 5. In germline, CDR1 is MNHNY, CDR2 SVGAGI (reference sequence). The CDR3 region is CASRKLAGGDTGELFF. DNA for the CDR3: TGTGCCAGCAGGAAACTAGCGGGGGGCGACACCGGGGAGCTGTTTTTT.

The chain employs TRBV5-1 and TRBJ2-7; unclear D gene. V lost 0 bases to trimming and J lost 5 bases, with 9 bases between them. This CDR3 has 13 amino acids. CDR1 is SGHRS, CDR2 YFSETQ, per germline. CDR3: CASSLVLSDEQYF. The CDR3 coding sequence is TGCGCCAGCAGCTTGGTCCTATCCGACGAGCAGTACTTC.

The V call is TRBV30, the J call TRBJ2-7; 9 nucleotides align to TRBD1. Germline-derived CDR1 and CDR2 are GTSNPN and SVGIG (reference sequence). The V and J ends lost 0 bases and 7 bases, in that order; junction bases with no gene match: 13. The CDR3 spans 16 residues. The chain's CDR3 is CAWSVFGTGTSREQYF. The CDR3, as DNA: TGTGCCTGGAGTGTATTTGGGACAGGGACCTCTAGGGAGCAGTACTTC.

The rearrangement links TRBV11-2 to TRBJ1-6, with D tentatively TRBD1 (5 bases). The germline V gene encodes CDR1 SGHAT and CDR2 FQNNGV. The CDR3 covers 12 residues. Trimming cost V 5 bases and J 7 bases, with 6 bases left between them. CDR3 sequence: CASSHRNSPLHF. DNA for the CDR3: TGTGCCAGCAGCCACAGGAATTCACCCCTCCACTTT.

This clone was seen a few times. This chain joins TRBV11-3 and TRBJ2-7; the D gene is possibly TRBD1 (5 bases). Germline lookup yields CDR1 SGHNT and CDR2 YENEEA. This CDR3 region has 13 residues. With 3 bases removed from V and 1 base from J, the gap between germline ends came to 7 bases. The CDR3 sequence is CASSLSGSYEQYF. CDR3 nucleotides: TGTGCCAGCAGCTTGTCAGGGTCCTACGAGCAGTACTTC.

This chain joins TRBV6-2 or TRBV6-3 and TRBJ1-2, with TRBD1 matching 7 bases. The CDR3 has 16 amino acids. Per the germline V gene, CDR1 is MNHEY and CDR2 is SVGEGT. Trimming cost V 4 bases and J 1 base; bases outside gene matches: 9. The CDR3 DNA reads as TGTGCCAGCAGTTCGATGGACAGGATGATTAACTATGGCTACACCTTC. Its translation is CASSSMDRMINYGYTF.

This chain joins TRBV3-1 (or the pseudogene TRBV3-2) and TRBJ2-7; 10 nucleotides match TRBD1. J gave up 3 bases and V 6 bases, and 14 bases lay outside the gene matches. CDR1 is LGHDT and CDR2 is YNNKEL in the germline V gene (reference sequence). The CDR3 is 17 amino acids. The CDR3 region has the DNA TGTGCCAGCAGTTACAGAATAAAAGGGGACAGGGGCTACGAGCAGTACTTC. Residues: CASSYRIKGDRGYEQYF.

The J gene is TRBJ2-7, the V gene TRBV2; tentative D call: TRBD1 (5 bases). V gave up 3 bases and J gave up 0 bases, with 9 bases separating them. The CDR3 is 14 residues long. The V gene's germline CDR1 is SNHLY and CDR2 FYNNEI. The CDR3 bases are TGTGCCAGCAGTGATGCGCAGGGCTCCTACGAGCAGTACTTC. Translation: CASSDAQGSYEQYF.

This clone was found once. V and J are TRBV9 and TRBJ2-1, with D maybe TRBD1 (6 bases). The CDR3 totals 15 residues. Germline loops: CDR1 SGDLS, CDR2 YYNGEE. Trimming stripped 0 bases from V and 4 bases from J, with 11 bases between. In DNA form, the CDR3 reads TGTGCCAGCAGCGTAGAGGGGGACCGATACAATGAGCAGTTCTTC. This encodes CASSVEGDRYNEQFF.

This chain connects TRBV6-2 or TRBV6-3 to TRBJ2-1; 12 bases agree with TRBD2. Germline V gives CDR1 MNHEY, CDR2 SVGEGT. V dropped 0 bases and J dropped 8; count of bases not matched to a gene: 8. The CDR3 loop spans 17 amino acids. CDR3 in amino acids: CASSYSPSGGAGDEQFF. The CDR3 bases are TGTGCCAGCAGTTACTCACCTAGCGGGGGGGCTGGCGATGAGCAGTTCTTC.

This chain links TRBV5-1 with TRBJ2-1, with 9 bases matching TRBD2. Germline assignment: CDR1 SGHRS and CDR2 YFSETQ. The CDR3 consists of 16 residues. The J segment lost 8 bases and the V segment lost 4 bases, leaving 13 bases of the junction unmatched. The CDR3 nucleotides are TGCGCCAGCAGCGATAGCGGGGGTCCCAATTGGTATGAGCAGTTCTTC. Translation gives CASSDSGGPNWYEQFF.

This clone was seen only once. The chain has TRBV24-1 and TRBJ1-2; perhaps TRBD1 as D (5 bases). Trimming left V 0 bases short and J 13 bases short, with 29 bases between. This CDR3 spans 18 amino acids. CDR1 KGHDR and CDR2 SFDVKD come from the germline V gene. The CDR3 loop reads CATSDLGAVGLPYRGSTF. CDR3 coding DNA: TGTGCCACCAGTGATTTGGGGGCCGTGGGTCTCCCCTACCGAGGTTCCACCTTC.

The J gene is TRBJ1-1, the V gene TRBV14, with 9 positions matching TRBD1. This CDR3 contains 15 residues. J lost 0 bases, V lost 5 bases, and 4 bases had no gene match. Germline lookup yields CDR1 SGHDN and CDR2 FVKESK. The CDR3 DNA reads as TGTGCCAGCAGCATTGGGACAGGGATGAACACTGAAGCTTTCTTT. Protein sequence: CASSIGTGMNTEAFF.

The V and J genes are TRBV10-2 and TRBJ1-2, with 7 bases aligning to TRBD1. This CDR3 contains 18 residues. With V trimmed by 3 bases and J by 3 bases, 16 bases remained unmatched. Germline V gene lookup returns CDR1 WSHSY and CDR2 SAAADI. This CDR3 reads CASSDFRNRGRLDYGYTF. The CDR3 DNA is TGCGCCAGCAGTGACTTTAGAAACAGGGGAAGATTAGACTATGGCTACACCTTC.

This clone appeared a single time. The chain combines TRBV4-3 with TRBJ2-5; D perhaps matches TRBD1 (6 bases). CDR3 length: 15 residues. V shed 3 bases and J shed 5 bases, with 16 bases lying between them. From germline, CDR1 is LGHNA and CDR2 YSLEER. The CDR3 spells CASSQWAGVQETQYF. The CDR3, as DNA: TGCGCCAGCAGCCAGTGGGCAGGGGTTCAGGAGACCCAGTACTTC.